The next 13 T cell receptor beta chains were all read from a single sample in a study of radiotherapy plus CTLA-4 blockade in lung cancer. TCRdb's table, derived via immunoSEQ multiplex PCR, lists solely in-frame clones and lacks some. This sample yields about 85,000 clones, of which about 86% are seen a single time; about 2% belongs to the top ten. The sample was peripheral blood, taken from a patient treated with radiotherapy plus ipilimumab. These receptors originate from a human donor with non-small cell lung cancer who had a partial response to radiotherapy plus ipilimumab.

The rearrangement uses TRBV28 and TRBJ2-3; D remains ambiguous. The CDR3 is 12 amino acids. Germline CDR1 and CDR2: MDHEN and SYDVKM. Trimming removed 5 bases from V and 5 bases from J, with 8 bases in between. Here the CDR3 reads CASSPPIDTQYF. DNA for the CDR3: TGTGCCAGCAGTCCCCCTATAGATACGCAGTATTTT.

CDR3 residues: CASTRETPFDNEQFF. The CDR3 DNA is TGTGCCAGCACTCGAGAAACCCCCTTTGACAATGAGCAGTTCTTC. The V gene is TRBV6-1, the J gene TRBJ2-1; D call uncertain. Germline V CDR1 and CDR2: MNHNS, SASEGT. The CDR3 loop spans 15 amino acids. Trimming took off 7 bases at V and 5 bases at J, with 18 bases between the two ends.

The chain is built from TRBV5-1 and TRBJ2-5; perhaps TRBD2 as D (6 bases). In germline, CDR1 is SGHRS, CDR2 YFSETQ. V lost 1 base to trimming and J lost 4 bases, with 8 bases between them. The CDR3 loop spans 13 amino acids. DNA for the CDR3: TGCGCCAGCAGCTTGTGGGGAGGAGAGACCCAGTACTTC. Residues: CASSLWGGETQYF.

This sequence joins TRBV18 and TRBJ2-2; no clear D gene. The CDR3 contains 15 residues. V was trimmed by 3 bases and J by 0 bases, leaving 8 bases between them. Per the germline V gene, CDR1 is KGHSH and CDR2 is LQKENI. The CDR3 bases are TGTGCCAGCTCACCCGTTAGAGCGAACACCGGGGAGCTGTTTTTT. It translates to CASSPVRANTGELFF.

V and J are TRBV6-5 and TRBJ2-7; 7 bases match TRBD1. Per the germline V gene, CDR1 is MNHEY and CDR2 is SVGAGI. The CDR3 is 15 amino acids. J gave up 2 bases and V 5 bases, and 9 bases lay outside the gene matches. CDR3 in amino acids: CASSAYKDRAYEQYV. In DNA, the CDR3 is TGTGCCAGCAGTGCTTACAAAGACAGGGCCTACGAGCAGTACGTC.

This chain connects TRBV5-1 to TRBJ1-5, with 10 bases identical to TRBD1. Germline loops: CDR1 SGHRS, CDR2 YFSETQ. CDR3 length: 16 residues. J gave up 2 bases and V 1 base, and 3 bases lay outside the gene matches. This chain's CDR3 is CASSLTGTGGNQPQHF. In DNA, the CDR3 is TGCGCCAGCAGCTTGACCGGGACAGGGGGCAATCAGCCCCAGCATTTT. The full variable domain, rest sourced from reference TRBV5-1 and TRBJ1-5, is KAGVTQTPRYLIKTRGQQVTLSCSPISGHRSVSWYQQTPGQGLQFLFEYFSETQRNKGNFPGRFSGRQFSNSRSEMNVSTLELGDSALYLCASSLTGTGGNQPQHFGDGTRLSIL.

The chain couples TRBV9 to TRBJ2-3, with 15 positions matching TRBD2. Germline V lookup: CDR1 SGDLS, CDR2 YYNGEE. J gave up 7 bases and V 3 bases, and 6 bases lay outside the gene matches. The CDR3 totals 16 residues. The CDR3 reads CASSAGTSGRYNTQYF. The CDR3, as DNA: TGTGCCAGCAGCGCAGGGACTAGCGGGAGGTATAATACGCAGTATTTT.

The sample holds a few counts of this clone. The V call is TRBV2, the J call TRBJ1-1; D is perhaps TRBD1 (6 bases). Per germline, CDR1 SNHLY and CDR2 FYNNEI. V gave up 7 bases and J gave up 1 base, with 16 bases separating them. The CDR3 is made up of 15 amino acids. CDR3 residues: CASNTGTNTNTEAFF. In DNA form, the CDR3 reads TGTGCCAGCAACACCGGGACAAATACGAACACTGAAGCTTTCTTT.

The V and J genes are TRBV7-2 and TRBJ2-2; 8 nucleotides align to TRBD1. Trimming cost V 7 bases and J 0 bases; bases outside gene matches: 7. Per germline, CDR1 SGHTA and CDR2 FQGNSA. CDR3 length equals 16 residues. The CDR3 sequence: CASNARTGSNTGELFF. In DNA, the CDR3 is TGTGCCAGCAACGCACGGACAGGGTCGAACACCGGGGAGCTGTTTTTT. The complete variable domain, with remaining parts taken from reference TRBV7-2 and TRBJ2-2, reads GAGVSQSPSNKVTEKGKDVELRCDPISGHTALYWYRQSLGQGLEFLIYFQGNSAPDKSGLPSDRFSAERTGGSVSTLTIQRTQQEDSAVYLCASNARTGSNTGELFFGEGSRLTVL.

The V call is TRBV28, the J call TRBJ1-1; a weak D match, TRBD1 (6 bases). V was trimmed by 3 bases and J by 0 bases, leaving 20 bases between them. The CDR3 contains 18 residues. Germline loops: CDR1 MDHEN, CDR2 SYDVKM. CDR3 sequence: CASSFLGGAQGMNTEAFF. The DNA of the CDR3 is TGTGCCAGCAGTTTCCTCGGGGGGGCCCAGGGGATGAACACTGAAGCTTTCTTT. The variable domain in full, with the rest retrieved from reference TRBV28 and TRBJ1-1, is DVKVTQSSRYLVKRTGEKVFLECVQDMDHENMFWYRQDPGLGLRLIYFSYDVKMKEKGDIPEGYSVSREKKERFSLILESASTNQTSMYLCASSFLGGAQGMNTEAFFGQGTRLTVV.

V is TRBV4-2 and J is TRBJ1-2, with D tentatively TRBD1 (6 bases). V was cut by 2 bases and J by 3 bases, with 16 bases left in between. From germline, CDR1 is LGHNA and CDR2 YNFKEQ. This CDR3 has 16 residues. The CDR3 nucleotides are TGTGCCAGCAGCCAACGGACAGCTAAAGGGGACTATGGCTACACCTTC. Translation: CASSQRTAKGDYGYTF.

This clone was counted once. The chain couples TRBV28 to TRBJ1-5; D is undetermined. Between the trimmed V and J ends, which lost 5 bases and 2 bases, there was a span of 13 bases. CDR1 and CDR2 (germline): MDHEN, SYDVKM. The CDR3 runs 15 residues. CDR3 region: CASSVEGWGNQPQHF. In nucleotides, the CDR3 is TGTGCCAGCAGTGTAGAGGGATGGGGCAATCAGCCCCAGCATTTT.

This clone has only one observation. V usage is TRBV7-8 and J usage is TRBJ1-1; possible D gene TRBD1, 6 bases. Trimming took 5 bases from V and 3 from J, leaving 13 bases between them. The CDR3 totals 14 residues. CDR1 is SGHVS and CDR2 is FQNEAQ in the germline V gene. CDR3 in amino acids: CASSLQGKDTEAFF. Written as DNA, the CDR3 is TGTGCCAGCAGCCTACAGGGAAAGGACACTGAAGCTTTCTTT.